The 25 T cell receptor beta chains below were found in one sample sequenced in a study of blood T cells in healthy people across ages. The use of a sample-barcoded 5' primer and a J-beta primer mix characterized a second PCR of about 7 to 12 cycles. TCRdb re-called the 5' RACE reads through MiXCR, storing one row per CDR3 protein. The repertoire consists of over 1,300,000 distinct CDR3 sequences, with roughly 60% occurring once and the leading ten covering under 8.5%. The sample was blood. The receptors were sampled from a man between 18 and 29 years old in good health.

This clonotype was detected only a few times. This chain links TRBV18 with TRBJ2-3; the D gene is possibly TRBD2 (6 bases). The CDR3 length is 14 residues. V was pared by 1 base and J by 4 bases, with 9 bases between. Germline loops: CDR1 KGHSH, CDR2 LQKENI. The CDR3 nucleotides read TGTGCCAGCTCACCACGGCGGGACTCAGATACGCAGTATTTT. Translated, it gives CASSPRRDSDTQYF.

This clonotype was seen more than once but under ten times. CDR3 residues: CASSLSSGGSDTQYF. Here the CDR3 DNA reads TGTGCCAGCAGTTTGTCTAGCGGGGGCTCAGATACGCAGTATTTT. The chain links TRBV27 to TRBJ2-3; 10 bases are shared with TRBD2. The CDR3 has 15 residues. Looked up from germline, CDR1 is MNHEY and CDR2 is SMNVEV (reference sequence). V shed 3 bases and J 4 bases; nucleotides not matched to a gene: 4.

V and J are TRBV7-9 and TRBJ1-1; 10 bases line up with TRBD1. The CDR3 is 15 amino acids. After removal of 4 bases from V and 7 bases from J, the junction contained 9 bases not matched to a gene. Germline loops: CDR1 SEHNR, CDR2 FQNEAQ (reference sequence). The CDR3 sequence is CASSSPRQGAGEAFF. The CDR3 DNA sequence: TGTGCCAGCAGCTCACCCCGACAGGGGGCGGGTGAAGCTTTCTTT.

V usage is TRBV29-1 and J usage is TRBJ1-1; unclear D gene. The length of the CDR3 is 18 residues. The germline V gene encodes CDR1 SQVTM and CDR2 ANQGSEA. V was pared by 5 bases and J by 3 bases, with 28 bases between. Here the CDR3 DNA reads TGCAGCGTTCGAATTCGCCGACCCACTGGGTCGAGGGACACTGAAGCTTTCTTT. Its translation is CSVRIRRPTGSRDTEAFF.

This clonotype occurred once. Compared with germline, one end of the junction differs, possibly owing to a read error. The rearrangement joins TRBV4-1 to TRBJ2-7; perhaps D is TRBD1 or TRBD2 (6 bases each). Germline assignment: CDR1 MGHRA and CDR2 YSYEKL. The CDR3 has 16 amino acids. As DNA, the CDR3 is TGTGCCAGCAGCCAAGCCAGTGGGGGGCCAGTGGACGAGCAGTACTTC. Translated, it gives CASSQASGGPVDEQYF.

This clonotype was picked up one time. The chain has TRBV7-8 and TRBJ2-7; a possible D gene is TRBD2 (5 bases). CDR1 is SGHVS and CDR2 is FQNEAQ in the germline V gene. This CDR3 comprises 15 residues. The V end lost 6 bases, the J end lost 1 base, and 16 bases lay between the germline ends. CDR3 DNA sequence: TGTGCCAGCAGTTATGTCCGGGGAGAATCCTACGAGCAGTACTTC. It codes for CASSYVRGESYEQYF.

The gene calls are TRBV12-3 or TRBV12-4 and TRBJ1-1; a possible D gene is TRBD1 (6 bases). V was pared by 8 bases and J by 0 bases, with 13 bases between. The CDR3 spans 14 residues. The CDR3 sequence: CASLQGPMNTEAFF. CDR3 DNA: TGTGCCAGCCTACAGGGTCCCATGAACACTGAAGCTTTCTTT.

This clonotype was detected only a few times. CDR3 region: CATSLLDQPGDTQYF. Written as DNA, the CDR3 is TGTGCCACCTCCCTCCTGGACCAGCCGGGGGATACGCAGTATTTT. This chain links TRBV15 with TRBJ2-3; the D gene is possibly TRBD2 (5 bases). The ends were cut back, 8 bases at V and 6 bases at J, with 21 bases in the middle. Germline V gene sequence: CDR1 LNHNV, CDR2 YYDKDF (reference sequence). The CDR3 has 15 residues.

The chain recombines TRBV25-1 with TRBJ2-7, with 10 bases aligning to TRBD2. The V gene's germline CDR1 is MGHDK and CDR2 SYGVNS. This CDR3 is built from 14 residues. Trimming removed 2 bases from V and 2 bases from J; junction bases left unmatched: 0. CDR3 bases: TGTGCCAGCAGTGAACTAGCGGGGGCCTACGAGCAGTACTTC. Translation: CASSELAGAYEQYF.

The chain has TRBV29-1 and TRBJ2-4; TRBD1 matches 11 bases. The J call is in doubt because the DNA end fits TRBJ2-7 better. The CDR3 is made up of 13 amino acids. Germline V gene lookup returns CDR1 SQVTM and CDR2 ANQGSEA. The CDR3 DNA reads TGCAGCGTTGAGGGACAGGGGGAATACGAGCAGTACTTC. Translating gives CSVEGQGEYEQYF.

The chain carries TRBV12-3 or TRBV12-4 and TRBJ1-6, with 9 nucleotides matching TRBD1. Trimming took 5 bases from V and 10 from J; bases not matched to a gene: 3. This CDR3 comprises 13 residues. CDR3 DNA sequence: TGTGCCAGCAGTGGGACAGGGTGGTCACCCCTCCACTTT. Amino acid sequence: CASSGTGWSPLHF.

V and J are TRBV12-3 or TRBV12-4 and TRBJ2-1; 13 positions match TRBD2. CDR3 length equals 16 residues. V lost 5 bases and J lost 6; bases outside the gene matches: 7. Written as DNA, the CDR3 is TGTGCCAGCAGTCCAATACTAGCGGGAGGGCGCAATGAGCAGTTCTTC. Protein: CASSPILAGGRNEQFF.

The CDR3: CASSFNRMRAEKLFF. Here the CDR3 DNA reads TGTGCCAGCAGCTTTAACAGGATGCGGGCTGAAAAACTGTTTTTT. The V call is TRBV7-8, the J call TRBJ1-4; tentatively, D is TRBD1 (5 bases). This CDR3 is 15 amino acids long. Germline lookup yields CDR1 SGHVS and CDR2 FQNEAQ. V was trimmed by 3 bases and J by 7 bases, leaving 15 bases between them.

This chain connects TRBV13 to TRBJ1-1; no definite D call. Germline assignment: CDR1 PRHDT and CDR2 FYEKMQ (reference sequence). Trimming stripped 5 bases from V and 10 bases from J, with 20 bases between. This CDR3 is built from 14 residues. The CDR3 coding sequence is TGTGCCAGCAGCACAACGGACGGGTCCGGTGGAGCTTTCTTT. Translated: CASSTTDGSGGAFF.

The chain links TRBV20-1 to TRBJ2-7; D gene uncertain. CDR3 length: 12 residues. Germline V CDR1 and CDR2: DFQATT, SNEGSKA (reference sequence). V was cut by 6 bases and J by 1 base, with 10 bases left in between. CDR3: CSAREQSYEQYF. The CDR3, as DNA: TGCAGTGCCCGTGAGCAATCCTACGAGCAGTACTTC.

This clonotype was seen a handful of times. CDR3 amino acids: CASTSPRWSGYTF. The DNA of the CDR3 is TGTGCCAGCACCTCCCCAAGGTGGTCTGGCTACACCTTC. The chain employs TRBV7-2 and TRBJ1-2; D ambiguous. Germline V gene sequence: CDR1 SGHTA, CDR2 FQGNSA. CDR3 size: 13 residues. V was shortened by 7 bases and J by 7 bases, with 16 bases between the two germline ends.

V gene TRBV15 combines with J gene TRBJ2-7, with 7 bases lining up with TRBD2. The J segment lost 5 bases and the V segment lost 0 bases, leaving 10 bases of the junction unmatched. CDR3 length equals 16 residues. The germline V gene encodes CDR1 LNHNV and CDR2 YYDKDF (reference sequence). This CDR3 is CATSRDSRLARDEQYF. As DNA, the CDR3 is TGTGCCACCAGCAGAGATTCCCGACTAGCTAGGGACGAGCAGTACTTC. The full variable domain, rest sourced from reference TRBV15 and TRBJ2-7, is DAMVIQNPRYQVTQFGKPVTLSCSQTLNHNVMYWYQQKSSQAPKLLFHYYDKDFNNEADTPDNFQSRRPNTSFCFLDIRSPGLGDTAMYLCATSRDSRLARDEQYFGPGTRLTVT.

The chain employs TRBV5-1 and TRBJ2-5; no clear D gene. Trimming removed 4 bases from V and 2 bases from J, with 12 bases in between. This CDR3 spans 14 amino acids. CDR1 SGHRS and CDR2 YFSETQ come from the germline V gene. CDR3 sequence reads: CASSQHRAQETQYF. The CDR3 DNA follows: TGCGCCAGCAGCCAACACCGGGCTCAAGAGACCCAGTACTTC. The whole variable domain, filled in from reference TRBV5-1 and TRBJ2-5, reads KAGVTQTPRYLIKTRGQQVTLSCSPISGHRSVSWYQQTPGQGLQFLFEYFSETQRNKGNFPGRFSGRQFSNSRSEMNVSTLELGDSALYLCASSQHRAQETQYFGPGTRLLVL.

This clonotype occurred a few times. The chain combines TRBV4-3 with TRBJ1-2; possibly TRBD1 for D (6 bases). Trimming left V 4 bases short and J 3 bases short, with 12 bases between. The CDR3 totals 14 residues. CDR1 is LGHNA and CDR2 is YSLEER in the germline V gene. This CDR3 is CASSLGRGDYGYTF. CDR3 DNA: TGCGCCAGCAGCCTTGGAAGGGGGGACTATGGCTACACCTTC.

The V and J genes are TRBV7-2 and TRBJ1-5; tentatively, D is TRBD1 (5 bases). The CDR3 consists of 17 residues. V was clipped by 5 bases and J by 2 bases, with 19 bases between them. CDR1 is SGHTA, CDR2 FQGNSA, per germline. CDR3 coding DNA: TGTGCCAGCAGCGGCGTTCTAGGGACGGTGGGCAATCAGCCCCAGCATTTT. Its translation is CASSGVLGTVGNQPQHF.

This chain joins TRBV2 and TRBJ2-3; D possibly corresponds to TRBD2 (5 bases). The CDR3 consists of 12 residues. V was cut by 6 bases and J by 7 bases, with 11 bases left in between. CDR1 is SNHLY and CDR2 is FYNNEI in the germline V gene. CDR3 DNA sequence: TGTGCCAGCAGCCCTACTAGGAATACGCAGTATTTT. Encoded protein: CASSPTRNTQYF.

This chain joins TRBV11-2 and TRBJ2-5; no definite D call. The CDR3 runs to 14 residues. The ends were cut back, 4 bases at V and 5 bases at J, with 14 bases in the middle. CDR1 and CDR2 from the germline V gene are SGHAT and FQNNGV. The CDR3 nucleotides are TGTGCCAGCAGCTCCCCGGGCCGCAAGGAGACCCAGTACTTC. The encoded protein is CASSSPGRKETQYF.

This clonotype turned up a few times. V usage is TRBV5-1 and J usage is TRBJ2-3; D is possibly TRBD1 (5 bases). Trimming took off 4 bases at V and 1 base at J, with 13 bases between the two ends. CDR3 length: 15 amino acids. Per the germline V gene, CDR1 is SGHRS and CDR2 is YFSETQ. The CDR3 is CASSELDIGTDTQYF. The CDR3, as DNA: TGCGCCAGCAGCGAATTGGACATTGGCACAGATACGCAGTATTTT.

The gene calls are TRBV10-3 and TRBJ1-1, with 8 bases fitting TRBD1. The germline V gene encodes CDR1 ENHRY and CDR2 SYGVKD. The CDR3 consists of 16 residues. J lost 4 bases, V lost 10 bases, and 17 bases had no gene match. CDR3 DNA sequence: TGTGCCACAACCTCGGGACAGGCCGTCCTTGGCACTGAAGCTTTCTTT. Protein: CATTSGQAVLGTEAFF.

The chain carries TRBV27 and TRBJ2-1, with TRBD2 identical over 7 bases. The DNA end is more similar to TRBJ2-7, so the J call may be wrong. The CDR3 totals 16 residues. CDR1 MNHEY and CDR2 SMNVEV come from the germline V gene (reference sequence). The CDR3 sequence: CASSLAAEGFYNEQYF. The CDR3 DNA sequence: TGTGCCAGCAGTCTAGCGGCCGAAGGTTTCTACAATGAGCAGTACTTC.